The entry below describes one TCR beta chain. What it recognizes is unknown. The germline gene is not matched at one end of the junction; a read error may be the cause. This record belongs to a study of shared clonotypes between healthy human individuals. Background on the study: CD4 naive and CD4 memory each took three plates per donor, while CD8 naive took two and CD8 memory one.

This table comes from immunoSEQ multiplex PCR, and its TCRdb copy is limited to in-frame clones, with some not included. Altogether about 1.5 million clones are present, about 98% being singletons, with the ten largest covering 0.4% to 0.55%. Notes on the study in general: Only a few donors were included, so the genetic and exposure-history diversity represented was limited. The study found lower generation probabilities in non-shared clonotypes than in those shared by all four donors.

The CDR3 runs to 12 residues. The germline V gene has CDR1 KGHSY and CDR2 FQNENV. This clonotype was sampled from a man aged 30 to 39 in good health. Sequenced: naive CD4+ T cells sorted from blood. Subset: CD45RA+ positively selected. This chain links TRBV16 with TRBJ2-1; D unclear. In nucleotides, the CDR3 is TGTGCCAGCAGCAAATCTCGGAGTGAGCAGTTCTTC. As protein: CASSKSRSEQFF.